Following are 32 T cell receptor beta chains from one sample sequenced in a study of tumor-infiltrating lymphocytes in primary liver carcinoma. The input was 450 to 500 ng total RNA; TCR beta cDNA was made from it with a constant-region primer. Construction of TCR beta libraries relied on three successive nested multiplex PCR rounds employing slightly modified ARM-PCR. The two initial PCR rounds, about 9 cycles each, used TRBV1-TRBV30 forward and C-beta reverse primers. Using its own MiXCR run on the multiplex PCR reads, TCRdb lists one record per CDR3 protein. The sample has 30,000 to 35,000 distinct CDR3 sequences; 70% to 80% are singletons. For each extraction, RNA and DNA were obtained together from about 19-30 mg of unsorted bulk tissue. Material: liver tumor tissue from sampling region 5. Subset here: tumor region T5, tumor centre. The receptors derive from a man aged 35 to 55 with primary liver carcinoma and hepatitis B virus infection.

About this clonotype: The CDR3 end shows no conserved phenylalanine or tryptophan, and so a read error is likely. The chain employs TRBV7-9 and TRBJ2-1, with TRBD1 matching 9 bases. CDR1 SEHNR and CDR2 FQNEAQ come from the germline V gene (reference sequence). The CDR3 is 13 amino acids. Here the CDR3 DNA reads TGTGCCAGAAGCTTAGCACAGGGGGCTACGCAGTTCCTC. Its protein product is CARSLAQGATQFL.

This chain connects TRBV30 to TRBJ2-5, with a tentative D call TRBD1 (5 bases). CDR1 GTSNPN and CDR2 SVGIG come from the germline V gene (reference sequence). V was pared by 2 bases and J by 13 bases, with 23 bases between. The CDR3 spans 14 residues. The CDR3: CAWSYQTPVRQGYF. CDR3 bases: TGTGCCTGGAGTTATCAGACCCCTGTGCGGCAGGGGTACTTC.

CDR3 protein: CASSESGSRTGDEQYF. CDR3 DNA: TGCGCCAGCAGTGAGTCGGGCTCACGGACAGGGGACGAGCAGTACTTC. The rearrangement uses TRBV10-2 and TRBJ2-7, with 9 nucleotides matching TRBD1. J lost 5 bases, V lost 0 bases, and 8 bases had no gene match. The CDR3 has 16 amino acids. Germline V gives CDR1 WSHSY, CDR2 SAAADI.

There are a few counts of this clonotype. At one boundary the junction diverges from the germline segment, which might be a read error. The gene calls are TRBV28 and TRBJ2-3; no definite D call. Germline CDR1 reads MDHEN; CDR2 reads SYDVKM. This CDR3 contains 11 residues. CDR3 DNA: TGTACCAGCAGTTTAGCAGATACGCAGTATTTT. It yields the protein CTSSLADTQYF.

With respect to this clonotype: The junction departs from the called germline gene at one end, perhaps through a read error. The rearrangement links TRBV10-3 to TRBJ2-7; TRBD2 matches at 7 bases. CDR3 length: 16 residues. Per germline, CDR1 ENHRY and CDR2 SYGVKD. CDR3 sequence: CAISERLADRRDEQYF. The DNA for the CDR3 is TGCGCCATCAGTGAGAGGCTAGCGGACCGTCGGGACGAGCAGTACTTC.

With regard to this clonotype: One junction end disagrees with the germline gene, perhaps due to a read error. J is TRBJ2-2 and V is TRBV5-4, with D perhaps TRBD2 (5 bases). The CDR3 totals 14 residues. Germline V lookup: CDR1 SGHNT, CDR2 YYREEE (reference sequence). The CDR3 region has the DNA TGTGCCTCCCAGGAGGCGGCGGGCACCGGGGAGCTATTTTTT. It yields the protein CASQEAAGTGELFF. Drawing the rest from reference TRBV5-4 and TRBJ2-2, the complete variable domain is ETGVTQSPTHLIKTRGQQVTLRCSSQSGHNTVSWYQQALGQGPQFIFQYYREEENGRGNFPPRFSGLQFPNYSSELNVNALELDDSALYLCASQEAAGTGELFFGEGSRLTVL.

On this clonotype itself: A read error may account for a junction end that differs from germline. This chain uses TRBV24-1 with TRBJ2-1, with a possible D match to TRBD1 (6 bases). The CDR3 loop spans 16 amino acids. Germline CDR1 reads KGHDR; CDR2 reads SFDVKD. The CDR3 loop is CVTSDSAGTSYNEQFF. The CDR3 bases are TGTGTCACCAGTGATTCCGCCGGGACAAGTTACAATGAACAGTTCTTC.

The chain links TRBV6-2 or TRBV6-3 to TRBJ2-2, with 14 bases matching TRBD2. The length of the CDR3 is 16 residues. V lost 10 bases to trimming and J lost 6 bases; unmatched junction nucleotides: 10. In germline, CDR1 is MNHEY, CDR2 SVGEGT. CDR3 sequence reads: CAISQRLAGGPGELFF. The CDR3 DNA is TGTGCCATCTCCCAACGACTAGCGGGAGGGCCCGGGGAGCTGTTTTTT.

This chain joins TRBV6-6 and TRBJ2-7; D is unclear. CDR1 and CDR2 (germline): MNHNY, SVGAGI (reference sequence). CDR3 length equals 13 residues. The germline V and J ends were trimmed by 6 bases and 3 bases, with 12 bases remaining between them. The CDR3 sequence is CASSHKSVYEQYF. In DNA, the CDR3 is TGTGCCAGCAGCCACAAATCAGTCTACGAGCAGTACTTC.

The CDR3 nucleotides are TGTGCCAGCAGCCCGGAGTACAATGAGCAGTTCTTC. As protein: CASSPEYNEQFF. This chain uses TRBV11-2 with TRBJ2-1; no clear D. V was trimmed by 5 bases and J by 4 bases, leaving 6 bases between them. This CDR3 is 12 amino acids long. Germline CDR1 and CDR2: SGHAT and FQNNGV.

This clonotype was observed a few times. Compared with germline, one end of the junction differs, possibly owing to a read error. The chain employs TRBV28 and TRBJ2-1; tentative D call: TRBD2 (5 bases). The germline V gene has CDR1 MDHEN and CDR2 SYDVKM. The CDR3 runs 15 residues. The CDR3 nucleotides read TGTGCCAGCACCCCTGCTAGCAGGATCTACGATGAGCAGTTCTTC. It is translated as CASTPASRIYDEQFF.

Comment on this clonotype: At one of its ends the junction is not consistent with the germline gene, which may arise from a read error. The CDR3 loop reads CASRPGLAASFYGQHF. The CDR3 nucleotides are TGTGCCAGCAGGCCCGGACTGGCAGCATCCTTTTACGGGCAGCACTTC. The V gene is TRBV6-5, the J gene TRBJ2-7, with D maybe TRBD2 (5 bases). The CDR3 length is 16 residues. Germline CDR1 is MNHEY and CDR2 is SVGAGI.

As concerns this clonotype: At one of its ends the junction is not consistent with the germline gene, which may arise from a read error. The chain joins TRBV7-8 to TRBJ2-2, with a possible D match to TRBD2 (6 bases). The length of the CDR3 is 17 residues. Germline lookup yields CDR1 SGHVS and CDR2 FQNEAQ. CDR3 DNA: TGTGCCAGCAGCTTCCGGACTAACGGGGCGAACACCGGGGAGCTGTTGTTT. It specifies CASSFRTNGANTGELLF.

A remark on this clonotype: At one end the junction does not follow the germline gene, possibly because of a read error. This sequence joins TRBV11-2 and TRBJ2-3; D is unresolved. This CDR3 has 16 amino acids. Looked up from germline, CDR1 is SGHAT and CDR2 is FQNNGV. The DNA for the CDR3 is TGTGCTAGCAGCCGACAACCCAACAACTCCACAGATACGCAGTATTTT. It translates to CASSRQPNNSTDTQYF.

V gene TRBV5-4 combines with J gene TRBJ1-2, with a possible D match to TRBD1 (5 bases). CDR1 is SGHNT and CDR2 is YYREEE in the germline V gene (reference sequence). The ends were cut back, 6 bases at V and 8 bases at J, with 14 bases in the middle. The CDR3 totals 12 residues. Written as DNA, the CDR3 is TGTGCCAGCAACTGGGACGGGGCGGGCTACACCTTC. This sequence encodes CASNWDGAGYTF.

This chain connects TRBV11-2 to TRBJ2-2; possibly TRBD1 or TRBD2 for D (5 bases each). Trimming stripped 4 bases from V and 7 bases from J, with 16 bases between. Looked up from germline, CDR1 is SGHAT and CDR2 is FQNNGV. The CDR3 runs 15 residues. The CDR3, as DNA: TGTGCCAGCAGCTCGGGGCGACTACTACTCGGGGAGCTGTTTTTT. It is translated as CASSSGRLLLGELFF.

Concerning this clonotype: At one boundary the junction diverges from the germline segment, which might be a read error. The chain couples TRBV13 to TRBJ2-2; 9 bases map to TRBD2. This CDR3 comprises 17 residues. From germline, CDR1 is PRHDT and CDR2 FYEKMQ (reference sequence). Here the CDR3 DNA reads TGTGCCATCACCGTCGGCGGGAGGGCCTTACGGACCGGGGAACTGTTTTTT. Protein sequence: CAITVGGRALRTGELFF.

With regard to this clonotype: At one of its ends the junction is not consistent with the germline gene, which may arise from a read error. CDR3 sequence reads: CTSCLWGGADIAKNIKYF. As DNA, the CDR3 is TGTACCAGCTGTTTATGGGGTGGGGCGGACATAGCCAAAAACATTAAGTACTTC. V and J are TRBV12-3 or TRBV12-4 and TRBJ2-4; weak D call: TRBD1 (5 bases). The CDR3 is 18 amino acids.

Concerning this clonotype: One end of the junction varies from germline; a read error may be responsible. The genes are TRBV11-3 and TRBJ2-1; D may be TRBD1 (5 bases). CDR1 and CDR2 (germline): SGHNT, YENEEA. CDR3 length equals 13 residues. CDR3 region: CARSSGPVNERFF. CDR3 DNA sequence: TGTGCCAGGAGCTCAGGGCCTGTGAATGAGCGGTTCTTC.

This clonotype was recorded once. The chain carries TRBV10-1 and TRBJ2-1, with D tentatively TRBD1 (5 bases). The ends were cut back, 3 bases at V and 7 bases at J, with 13 bases in the middle. Germline V gene lookup returns CDR1 WNHNN and CDR2 SYGVQD (reference sequence). This CDR3 is 14 amino acids long. CDR3 DNA sequence: TGCGCCAGCAGTGATAACAGGATATCGAATGAGCAGTTCTTC. It encodes CASSDNRISNEQFF.

V gene TRBV11-2 combines with J gene TRBJ2-3; TRBD2 aligns across 11 bases. Germline CDR1 is SGHAT and CDR2 is FQNNGV. CDR3 size: 17 residues. V lost 2 bases to trimming and J lost 5 bases; unmatched junction nucleotides: 9. This chain's CDR3 is CASSLSLAGGLGDTQYF. The CDR3 DNA reads as TGTGCCAGCAGCTTATCTTTAGCGGGGGGGCTCGGAGATACGCAGTATTTT.

Comments on this clonotype: Its ends do not fully match the called genes, so a read error is possible. The J gene is TRBJ1-2, the V gene TRBV6-5, with D hard to call. CDR3 length equals 13 residues. CDR1 and CDR2 from the germline V gene are MNHEY and SVGAGI. This CDR3 reads CASTPHSNYCYTF. For the CDR3, the DNA is TGTGCCAGCACTCCCCACAGCAACTATTGCTACACCTTC.

The chain carries TRBV19 and TRBJ2-5, with TRBD2 matching over 8 bases. The CDR3 contains 15 residues. Germline V CDR1 and CDR2: LNHDA, SQIVND (reference sequence). With V trimmed by 3 bases and J by 10 bases, 13 bases remained unmatched. The DNA of the CDR3 is TGTGCCAGTAGTATCGTCGCCAGCGGACGGGGGGGCCAGTACTTC. Translated: CASSIVASGRGGQYF.

Worth noting for this clonotype: The conserved closing phenylalanine or tryptophan is absent in this CDR3, likely reflecting a read error. The chain combines TRBV29-1 with TRBJ2-1, with D perhaps TRBD1 (6 bases). The CDR3 is 12 amino acids. Germline V CDR1 and CDR2: SQVTM, ANQGSEA. The ends were cut back, 7 bases at V and 6 bases at J, with 13 bases in the middle. The DNA of the CDR3 is TGCAGCGCCAGGACAGTGGGCAATGAGCAGTTCTCC. Protein sequence: CSARTVGNEQFS.

Note on this clonotype: A read error is likely, as this CDR3 ends without the conserved phenylalanine or tryptophan. J is TRBJ1-1 and V is TRBV11-2, with D uncertain. V shed 4 bases and J shed 0 bases, with 6 bases lying between them. CDR1 SGHAT and CDR2 FQNNGV come from the germline V gene. CDR3 length equals 13 residues. This chain's CDR3 is CASSSKMNTEAFC. CDR3 DNA sequence: TGTGCCAGCAGCTCAAAGATGAACACTGAAGCTTTCTGT.

In regard to this clonotype: Because it lacks the conserved phenylalanine or tryptophan at the end, this CDR3 is likely a read error. In nucleotides, the CDR3 is TGTGCCAGCAGTGCCTGCACAGATACGCAGTATTTG. The encoded protein is CASSACTDTQYL. The chain carries TRBV11-2 and TRBJ2-3, with no clear D. Germline lookup yields CDR1 SGHAT and CDR2 FQNNGV. V gave up 6 bases and J gave up 1 base, with 5 bases separating them. The CDR3 has 12 amino acids.

Turning to this clonotype: An end of the junction does not agree with germline; a read error may underlie this. The rearrangement links TRBV4-3 to TRBJ1-6; possible D gene TRBD1, 5 bases. This CDR3 spans 16 amino acids. Germline loops: CDR1 LGHNA, CDR2 YSLEER. This CDR3 reads CASSLARGAFNSPLHF. The CDR3 nucleotides are TGCGCCAGCAGCCTAGCTCGAGGGGCCTTTAATTCACCCCTTCACTTT.

Notes on this clonotype: At one boundary the junction diverges from the germline segment, which might be a read error. CDR3 amino acids: CASSQDITSEAFF. The DNA of the CDR3 is TGCGCTAGCAGCCAAGATATCACGTCCGAAGCTTTCTTT. The chain joins TRBV4-3 to TRBJ1-1, with D unclear. Germline V gene sequence: CDR1 LGHNA, CDR2 YSLEER. CDR3 length: 13 residues.

On this clonotype: A much more abundant neighbour one base away suggests this may be a read error. V usage is TRBV20-1 and J usage is TRBJ2-1; no definite D call. Germline lookup yields CDR1 DFQATT and CDR2 SNEGSKA (reference sequence). The CDR3 has 16 residues. Trimming took off 3 bases at V and 7 bases at J, with 22 bases between the two ends. CDR3 sequence reads: CSASPSEPEESNEQFF. The CDR3 coding sequence is TGCAGTGCTAGTCCGAGCGAACCCGAAGAGTCGAATGAGCAGTTCTTC.

The V call is TRBV10-3, the J call TRBJ2-2; D gene ambiguous. The CDR3 length is 15 residues. CDR1 is ENHRY and CDR2 is SYGVKD in the germline V gene. With 8 bases removed from V and 7 bases from J, the gap between germline ends came to 20 bases. CDR3 amino acids: CAIQSSWARHGELFF. CDR3 nucleotides: TGTGCCATCCAGAGTAGCTGGGCTCGGCACGGGGAGCTGTTTTTT.

This clonotype was detected many times. This chain's CDR3 is CASSLYRAPGYTF. The CDR3 nucleotides are TGTGCCAGCAGCTTGTACAGGGCGCCGGGCTACACCTTC. The chain joins TRBV5-6 to TRBJ1-2, with D perhaps matching TRBD1 (6 bases). CDR1 is SGHDT, CDR2 YYEEEE, per germline. The CDR3 has 13 residues. V dropped 1 base and J dropped 8 bases, with 12 bases sitting between them.

This clonotype was recorded a few times. A much larger clonotype is one base distant, so this may be a read error. V usage is TRBV28 and J usage is TRBJ2-2; 9 bases fit TRBD1. Germline CDR1 MDHEN, CDR2 SYDVKM. This CDR3 has 14 amino acids. This CDR3 is CASRRQGGTGELSF. In nucleotides, the CDR3 is TGTGCCAGCAGGCGACAGGGGGGCACCGGGGAGCTGTCTTTT. Full variable domain (missing parts from reference TRBV28 and TRBJ2-2): DVKVTQSSRYLVKRTGEKVFLECVQDMDHENMFWYRQDPGLGLRLIYFSYDVKMKEKGDIPEGYSVSREKKERFSLILESASTNQTSMYLCASRRQGGTGELSFGEGSRLTVL.